A single sample is the source of the 23 T cell receptor beta chains below, sequenced in a study of T cells in localized non-small cell lung cancer. Generated by immunoSEQ multiplex PCR, the TCRdb table keeps only in-frame clones and is missing some. The sample includes 2,000 to 2,500 clones, roughly 20% of them seen just once. This sample comprised lung tumor tissue, obtained before any cancer treatment. The receptors were sampled from a male donor aged 60 or older with stage II lung adenocarcinoma.

This chain's CDR3 is CASSLDRVVGELFF. The CDR3 DNA follows: TGTGCCAGTAGTCTGGACAGGGTTGTCGGGGAGCTGTTTTTT. The V call is TRBV19, the J call TRBJ2-2; 8 nucleotides match TRBD1. Germline CDR1 is LNHDA and CDR2 is SQIVND (reference sequence). The CDR3 is 14 amino acids. V lost 5 bases and J lost 7; bases outside the gene matches: 6.

This clone is labeled medium-sized (0.01 to 0.1%). V gene TRBV11-3 combines with J gene TRBJ1-1; maybe TRBD1 (6 bases). CDR3 length equals 14 residues. Germline V gene sequence: CDR1 SGHNT, CDR2 YENEEA. V lost 5 bases and J lost 1, with 11 bases in between. CDR3 bases: TGTGCCAGCAGCCCTCAAGGGGGGAACACTGAAGCTTTCTTT. Translated, it gives CASSPQGGNTEAFF.

In its sample, this clone was seen a few times. The chain is built from TRBV6-8 and TRBJ2-7, with 7 bases that match TRBD1. Germline trimming cut 6 bases from V and 6 bases from J; bases unmatched to any gene: 5. This CDR3 is 12 amino acids long. Germline CDR1 and CDR2: MNHGY and SAAAGT. This CDR3 is CASRDRIGEQYF. The DNA for the CDR3 is TGTGCCAGCAGGGACAGGATCGGCGAGCAGTACTTC.

This clone showed up just a few times. The V gene is TRBV9, the J gene TRBJ1-4, with 12 bases lining up with TRBD1. The germline V gene has CDR1 SGDLS and CDR2 YYNGEE. The CDR3 totals 14 residues. The CDR3 protein is CAGQGASSAEKLFF. CDR3 bases: TGTGCGGGACAGGGGGCGTCCTCGGCTGAAAAACTGTTTTTT.

This clone turned up a few times. V usage is TRBV29-1 and J usage is TRBJ2-7; 9 bases agree with TRBD2. The germline CDR1 and CDR2 sequences are SQVTM and ANQGSEA. This CDR3 comprises 15 residues. V lost 4 bases and J lost 5; bases outside the gene matches: 12. CDR3 loop: CSVGLASGAWDEQYF. DNA of the CDR3: TGCAGCGTTGGTTTGGCTAGCGGGGCCTGGGACGAGCAGTACTTC.

The V and J genes are TRBV25-1 and TRBJ1-1; D uncertain. CDR3 length: 12 residues. Trimming cost V 7 bases and J 1 base, with 7 bases left between them. CDR1 and CDR2 from the germline V gene are MGHDK and SYGVNS. The CDR3 region is CASTWGNTEAFF. DNA for the CDR3: TGTGCCAGCACGTGGGGGAACACTGAAGCTTTCTTT.

V usage is TRBV11-3 and J usage is TRBJ2-1, with 7 bases that match TRBD1. After removal of 1 base from V and 5 bases from J, the junction contained 5 bases not matched to a gene. This CDR3 region has 15 residues. The germline gives CDR1 SGHNT, CDR2 YENEEA. This chain's CDR3 is CASSLVLTGNNEQFF. CDR3 DNA: TGTGCCAGCAGCTTAGTATTGACAGGGAACAATGAGCAGTTCTTC.

This rearrangement joins TRBV18 to TRBJ1-3; TRBD1 matches 8 bases. The ends lost 3 bases at V and 4 bases at J; junction bases unmatched: 14. The CDR3 length is 18 residues. Germline CDR1 and CDR2: KGHSH and LQKENI. CDR3 in amino acids: CASSPQLSSTGAGNTIYF. In DNA form, the CDR3 reads TGTGCCAGCTCACCGCAGCTCAGTTCGACAGGGGCCGGAAACACCATATATTTT.

The rearrangement links TRBV5-1 to TRBJ1-6, with D hard to call. Trimming removed 0 bases from V and 5 bases from J, with 9 bases in between. Per germline, CDR1 SGHRS and CDR2 YFSETQ. This CDR3 is built from 15 residues. This CDR3 is CASSLVGIHNSPLHF. CDR3 DNA sequence: TGCGCCAGCAGCTTGGTGGGGATCCATAATTCACCCCTCCACTTT.

This clone was seen a few times. The chain employs TRBV11-3 and TRBJ2-3, with D possibly called TRBD1 or TRBD2 (5 bases each). Trimming took off 4 bases at V and 1 base at J, with 9 bases between the two ends. Germline CDR1 is SGHNT and CDR2 is YENEEA. This CDR3 spans 14 amino acids. The CDR3: CASSYWDGTDTQYF. In DNA, the CDR3 is TGTGCCAGCAGCTACTGGGACGGCACAGATACGCAGTATTTT.

The rearrangement links TRBV6-8 to TRBJ1-5, with D uncertain. Trimming took 4 bases from V and 2 from J, leaving 15 bases between them. Germline CDR1 and CDR2: MNHGY and SAAAGT. This CDR3 is 16 amino acids long. CDR3: CASSSVPPAGNQPQHF. As DNA, the CDR3 is TGTGCCAGCAGTTCCGTCCCCCCTGCGGGCAATCAGCCCCAGCATTTT.

V gene TRBV19 combines with J gene TRBJ1-5, with TRBD1 identical over 9 bases. The CDR3 totals 15 residues. V trimming: 3 bases; J trimming: 7 bases; junction bases outside the gene matches: 7. The germline gives CDR1 LNHDA, CDR2 SQIVND (reference sequence). The CDR3 sequence is CASSIQTGGGQPQHF. The DNA of the CDR3 is TGTGCCAGTAGTATCCAGACAGGGGGAGGGCAGCCCCAGCATTTT.

This chain uses TRBV7-5 with TRBJ2-5; the DNA was not compared with TRBD2, the D call given in the table. TRBV7-5 is marked as a pseudogene. The CDR3 contains 15 residues. CDR3 region: CASSRTSGYQETQYF. In nucleotides, the CDR3 is TGTGCCAGCAGCCGGACTAGCGGGTACCAAGAGACCCAGTACTTC.

This chain joins TRBV11-3 and TRBJ2-3, with 9 bases identical to TRBD1. V was clipped by 5 bases and J by 4 bases; unmatched bases: 4. The length of the CDR3 is 14 residues. Germline V lookup: CDR1 SGHNT, CDR2 YENEEA. The CDR3 DNA sequence: TGTGCCAGCAGCCCTGGACAGGGGTCAGATACGCAGTATTTT. Protein sequence: CASSPGQGSDTQYF.

This clone has only a few counts. The chain recombines TRBV12-2 with TRBJ2-6; TRBD2, the table's D call, was not compared with the DNA. TRBV12-2 corresponds to a pseudogene. The CDR3 runs to 14 residues. The CDR3 DNA follows: TGTGCCTTTAGCGGTTATTCTGGGGCCAACGTCCTGACTTTC. Translation: CAFSGYSGANVLTF.

This clone has more than one count but fewer than ten. The chain carries TRBV19 and TRBJ2-7, with 9 positions matching TRBD1. Trimming cost V 7 bases and J 3 bases; bases outside gene matches: 4. The CDR3 is 13 amino acids. Germline-derived CDR1 and CDR2 are LNHDA and SQIVND (reference sequence). The CDR3 DNA reads TGTGCCAGTAACAGGGGGCCGGACTACGAGCAGTACTTC. Protein: CASNRGPDYEQYF.

This rearrangement joins TRBV1 to TRBJ2-7; the table calls TRBD1, which could not be checked here. TRBV1 is a known pseudogene. The CDR3 covers 17 residues. The CDR3 region is CASSQNSGTGGLYEQYF. CDR3 bases: TGCGCCAGCAGCCAAAATTCCGGGACAGGGGGGTTGTACGAGCAGTACTTC.

The rearrangement joins TRBV1 to TRBJ1-1; the D call TRBD1 from the table was never checked on the DNA. TRBV1 is a documented pseudogene. The CDR3 has 16 residues. CDR3 nucleotide sequence: TGCGCCAGCAGCCAAGGGGGACAGGGGCGTAGATCTGAAGCTTTCTTT. Translated: CASSQGGQGRRSEAFF.

This clone counts as medium-sized. This chain connects TRBV11-3 to TRBJ1-6, with D possibly TRBD1 on 6 matching bases. This CDR3 comprises 15 residues. Deletions cut 5 bases from V and 9 bases from J, with 17 bases between. The germline V gene has CDR1 SGHNT and CDR2 YENEEA. This CDR3 is CASSLVGHVPSPLHF. DNA for the CDR3: TGTGCCAGCAGCCTAGTGGGACACGTTCCTTCACCCCTCCACTTT.

This chain links TRBV6-8 with TRBJ1-5; D call uncertain. This CDR3 has 12 amino acids. The ends were cut back, 2 bases at V and 6 bases at J, with 5 bases in the middle. CDR1 MNHGY and CDR2 SAAAGT come from the germline V gene. CDR3 sequence (DNA): TGTGCCAGCAGTTACGAGGCTCAGCCCCAGCATTTT. This translates into CASSYEAQPQHF.

This clone was seen more than once but under ten times. The rearrangement links TRBV15 to TRBJ2-3, with D possibly TRBD2 on 6 matching bases. V was shortened by 3 bases and J by 2 bases, with 9 bases between the two germline ends. This CDR3 comprises 14 residues. Germline CDR1 and CDR2: LNHNV and YYDKDF (reference sequence). Here the CDR3 DNA reads TGTGCCACCAGCAGGTGGGACTCCACAGATACGCAGTATTTT. Residues: CATSRWDSTDTQYF.

CDR3: CASSPSGGAREQFF. For the CDR3, the DNA is TGTGCCAGCAGTCCAAGCGGGGGGGCGCGTGAGCAGTTCTTC. The chain couples TRBV14 to TRBJ2-1; 10 bases map to TRBD2. V trimming: 6 bases; J trimming: 9 bases; junction bases outside the gene matches: 8. The CDR3 has 14 amino acids. The germline CDR1 and CDR2 sequences are SGHDN and FVKESK.

This sequence joins TRBV4-1 and TRBJ2-1, with a possible D match to TRBD2 (6 bases). Germline V gene sequence: CDR1 MGHRA, CDR2 YSYEKL. The CDR3 extends over 14 amino acids. With 3 bases removed from V and 9 bases from J, the gap between germline ends came to 15 bases. The CDR3 DNA reads as TGCGCCAGCAGCCACAGCCGGACTATCGGTGAGCAGTTCTTC. Translation gives CASSHSRTIGEQFF.